Presented here are 15 T cell receptor beta chains from one specimen sequenced in a study of blood T cells in healthy people across ages. A second 7 to 11 cycle PCR used barcoded and J-beta primers. TCRdb reprocessed the 5' RACE reads via MiXCR and lists one record per CDR3 protein. The data show about 1,400,000 distinct CDR3 sequences, with 42% seen just once and around 8% held by the top ten. The sequencing sample was made of blood. The receptors were sampled from a young woman in good health.

This clonotype has at least ten counts. This chain uses TRBV28 with TRBJ2-7, with D unclear. In germline, CDR1 is MDHEN, CDR2 SYDVKM. V lost 4 bases, J lost 7 bases, and 8 bases lay in between. This CDR3 spans 11 amino acids. Here the CDR3 reads CASSYSREQYF. The CDR3 region has the DNA TGTGCCAGCAGTTATAGTCGGGAGCAGTACTTC.

This rearrangement joins TRBV7-9 to TRBJ2-1; D is unresolved. Germline values: CDR1 SEHNR, CDR2 FQNEAQ (reference sequence). This CDR3 has 15 residues. Trimming removed 10 bases from V and 0 bases from J, with 16 bases in between. This chain's CDR3 is CATEAPPSSYNEQFF. The CDR3 DNA reads as TGTGCCACCGAGGCCCCTCCCAGCTCCTACAATGAGCAGTTCTTC. Using reference TRBV7-9 and TRBJ2-1 for the parts outside the CDR3, the full variable domain is DTGVSQNPRHKITKRGQNVTFRCDPISEHNRLYWYRQTLGQGPEFLTYFQNEAQLEKSRLLSDRFSAERPKGSFSTLEIQRTEQGDSAMYLCATEAPPSSYNEQFFGPGTRLTVL.

This rearrangement joins TRBV20-1 to TRBJ2-1, with 9 positions matching TRBD2. The CDR3 runs to 13 residues. Germline V CDR1 and CDR2: DFQATT, SNEGSKA (reference sequence). Unmatched junction bases numbered 5, after V lost 3 bases and J lost 8 bases. The CDR3 DNA reads as TGCAGTGCTAGTCTGGCGGGGGGGGATGAGCAGTTCTTC. Its protein is CSASLAGGDEQFF.

This chain connects TRBV5-1 to TRBJ2-1; 10 bases match TRBD2. Germline loops: CDR1 SGHRS, CDR2 YFSETQ. Germline trimming cut 4 bases from V and 10 bases from J; bases unmatched to any gene: 14. The CDR3 is 16 residues long. CDR3: CASSPAPAGGPREQFF. The CDR3 bases are TGCGCCAGCAGCCCTGCCCCAGCGGGAGGGCCTCGGGAGCAGTTCTTC.

The sample holds a few counts of this clonotype. The chain links TRBV12-3 or TRBV12-4 to TRBJ2-3, with 9 positions matching TRBD1. The CDR3 runs to 15 residues. Losses at the gene ends were 3 bases for V and 2 bases for J; bases not matched to a gene: 3. The CDR3, as DNA: TGTGCCAGCAGTTTTGGGGACAGGGCCACAGATACGCAGTATTTT. Translated: CASSFGDRATDTQYF.

This clonotype was observed once. V usage is TRBV6-5 and J usage is TRBJ1-6; D not resolved. The CDR3 is 14 amino acids. V was trimmed by 4 bases and J by 9 bases, leaving 13 bases between them. CDR1 MNHEY and CDR2 SVGAGI come from the germline V gene. The CDR3 DNA sequence: TGTGCCAGCAGTTCCAAGGGTCCAGTTTCACCCCTCCACTTT. Its translation: CASSSKGPVSPLHF.

The V call is TRBV20-1, the J call TRBJ1-3, with D possibly being TRBD1 (6 bases). The ends were cut back, 0 bases at V and 2 bases at J, with 8 bases in the middle. This CDR3 contains 14 residues. CDR1 is DFQATT and CDR2 is SNEGSKA in the germline V gene (reference sequence). CDR3 bases: TGCAGTGCTAGAGAGGCAGGGGCTGGAAACACCATATATTTT. Translated, it gives CSAREAGAGNTIYF.

V gene TRBV2 combines with J gene TRBJ2-4; possibly TRBD2 for D (5 bases). In germline, CDR1 is SNHLY, CDR2 FYNNEI. The V end was cut by 1 base, the J end by 2 bases, with 6 bases between. The CDR3 has 14 amino acids. The CDR3, as DNA: TGTGCCAGCAGTGAAGGGGAGACCAAAAACATTCAGTACTTC. This translates into CASSEGETKNIQYF.

This clonotype was found once. This chain joins TRBV11-1 and TRBJ1-6, with unresolved D. The CDR3 contains 16 residues. Germline CDR1 reads SGHAT; CDR2 reads FQDESV (reference sequence). Trimming shortened V by 0 bases and J by 9 bases, and 15 bases separated the two germline ends. For the CDR3, the DNA is TGTGCCAGCAGCTTAGCCCTCGGGGTCCGAGGTTCACCCCTCCACTTT. Its translation is CASSLALGVRGSPLHF.

This clonotype was picked up a small number of times. The chain couples TRBV27 to TRBJ2-3; D remains ambiguous. Germline lookup yields CDR1 MNHEY and CDR2 SMNVEV (reference sequence). The CDR3 loop spans 14 amino acids. V lost 2 bases and J 3 bases, leaving 9 bases between the germline ends. The CDR3 protein is CASSLSYLTDTQYF. As DNA, the CDR3 is TGTGCCAGCAGTTTAAGCTACCTAACAGATACGCAGTATTTT.

CDR3: CASSYGLHQSTGELFF. The CDR3 DNA follows: TGTGCCAGCAGTTACGGTCTACACCAGAGCACCGGGGAGCTGTTTTTT. The chain recombines TRBV6-5 with TRBJ2-2; D ambiguous. V lost 2 bases to trimming and J lost 4 bases, with 14 bases between them. CDR1 MNHEY and CDR2 SVGAGI come from the germline V gene. CDR3 size: 16 residues.

The chain employs TRBV19 and TRBJ2-1, with 11 bases matching TRBD1. The V and J ends lost 8 bases and 5 bases, in that order; junction bases with no gene match: 5. This CDR3 contains 14 residues. The V gene's germline CDR1 is LNHDA and CDR2 SQIVND (reference sequence). CDR3: CASRGQGGNNEQFF. The CDR3 coding sequence is TGTGCCAGTCGGGGACAGGGGGGAAACAATGAGCAGTTCTTC. The full variable domain, its missing parts supplied by reference TRBV19 and TRBJ2-1, is DGGITQSPKYLFRKEGQNVTLSCEQNLNHDAMYWYRQDPGQGLRLIYYSQIVNDFQKGDIAEGYSVSREKKESFPLTVTSAQKNPTAFYLCASRGQGGNNEQFFGPGTRLTVL.

About this clonotype itself: Given a much more abundant clone one base away, this may be a read error. V usage is TRBV7-2 and J usage is TRBJ2-2; possible D gene TRBD2, 5 bases. Germline assignment: CDR1 SGHTA and CDR2 FQGNSA. The CDR3 extends over 13 amino acids. The CDR3 protein is CAGSSRGTGELFF. The CDR3 nucleotides read TGTGCCGGCAGCTCGAGAGGGACCGGGGAGCTGTTTTTT. Full variable domain (missing parts from reference TRBV7-2 and TRBJ2-2): GAGVSQSPSNKVTEKGKDVELRCDPISGHTALYWYRQSLGQGLEFLIYFQGNSAPDKSGLPSDRFSAERTGGSVSTLTIQRTQQEDSAVYLCAGSSRGTGELFFGEGSRLTVL.

The rearrangement uses TRBV4-1 and TRBJ2-5; maybe TRBD2 (5 bases). CDR1 MGHRA and CDR2 YSYEKL come from the germline V gene. This CDR3 has 13 residues. V shed 0 bases and J shed 5 bases, with 7 bases lying between them. CDR3 in DNA: TGCGCCAGCAGCCAAGAACGAGGGGAGACCCAGTACTTC. Translating it yields CASSQERGETQYF.

This clonotype was counted a few times. The chain uses TRBV16 and TRBJ1-2; D gene ambiguous. V was pared by 0 bases and J by 1 base, with 12 bases between. The CDR3 runs to 16 residues. Germline lookup yields CDR1 KGHSY and CDR2 FQNENV. For the CDR3, the DNA is TGTGCCAGCAGCCAATCGGCCGGATCCTTTAACTATGGCTACACCTTC. Amino acid sequence: CASSQSAGSFNYGYTF.